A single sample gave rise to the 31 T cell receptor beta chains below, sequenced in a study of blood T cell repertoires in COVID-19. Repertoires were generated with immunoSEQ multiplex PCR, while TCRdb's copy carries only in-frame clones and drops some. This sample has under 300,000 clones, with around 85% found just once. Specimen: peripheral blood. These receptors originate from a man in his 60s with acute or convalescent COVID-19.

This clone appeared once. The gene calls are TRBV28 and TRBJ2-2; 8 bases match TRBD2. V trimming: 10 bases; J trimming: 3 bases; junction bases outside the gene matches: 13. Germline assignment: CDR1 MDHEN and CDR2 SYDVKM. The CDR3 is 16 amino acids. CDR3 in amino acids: CAILPGTSRDTGELFF. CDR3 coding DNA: TGTGCCATCCTGCCCGGGACTAGTCGGGACACCGGGGAGCTGTTTTTT.

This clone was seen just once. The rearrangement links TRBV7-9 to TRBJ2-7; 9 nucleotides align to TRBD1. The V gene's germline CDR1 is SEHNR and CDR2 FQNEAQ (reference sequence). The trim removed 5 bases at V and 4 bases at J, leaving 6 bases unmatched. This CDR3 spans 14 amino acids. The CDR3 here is CASSARTGVYEQYF. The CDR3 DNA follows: TGTGCCAGCAGCGCTCGGACAGGGGTATACGAGCAGTACTTC.

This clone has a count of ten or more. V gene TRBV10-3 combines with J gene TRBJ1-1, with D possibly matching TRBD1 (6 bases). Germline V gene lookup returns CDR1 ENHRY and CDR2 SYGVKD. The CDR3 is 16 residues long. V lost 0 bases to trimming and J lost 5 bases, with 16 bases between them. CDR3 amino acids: CAISESAGTGLTEAFF. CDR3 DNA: TGTGCCATCAGTGAGTCTGCAGGTACAGGGTTAACTGAAGCTTTCTTT.

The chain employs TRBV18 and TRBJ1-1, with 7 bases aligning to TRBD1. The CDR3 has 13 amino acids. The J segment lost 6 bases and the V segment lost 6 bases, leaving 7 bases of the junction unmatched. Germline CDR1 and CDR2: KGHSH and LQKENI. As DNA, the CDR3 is TGTGCCAGCTCCGTAACAGGGGAGGCTGAAGCTTTCTTT. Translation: CASSVTGEAEAFF.

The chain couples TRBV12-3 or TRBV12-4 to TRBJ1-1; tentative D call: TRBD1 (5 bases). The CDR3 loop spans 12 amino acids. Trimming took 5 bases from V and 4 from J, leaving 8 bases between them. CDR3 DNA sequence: TGTGCCAGCAGTCCTCAGGGCACTGAAGCTTTCTTT. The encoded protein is CASSPQGTEAFF.

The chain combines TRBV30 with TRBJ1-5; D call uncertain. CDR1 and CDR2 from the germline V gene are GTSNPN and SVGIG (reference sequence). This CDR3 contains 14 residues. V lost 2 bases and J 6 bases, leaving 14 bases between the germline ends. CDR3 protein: CAWSLGRSGQPQHF. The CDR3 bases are TGTGCCTGGAGTTTAGGCAGGAGCGGTCAGCCCCAGCATTTT. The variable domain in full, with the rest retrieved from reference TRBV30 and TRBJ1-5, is SQTIHQWPATLVQPVGSPLSLECTVEGTSNPNLYWYRQAAGRGLQLLFYSVGIGQISSEVPQNLSASRPQDRQFILSSKKLLLSDSGFYLCAWSLGRSGQPQHFGDGTRLSIL.

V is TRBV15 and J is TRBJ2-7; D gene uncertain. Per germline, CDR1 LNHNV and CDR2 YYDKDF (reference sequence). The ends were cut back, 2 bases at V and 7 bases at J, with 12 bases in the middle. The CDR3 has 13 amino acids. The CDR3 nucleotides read TGTGCCACCAGCAGACTCTCAGGCAGGGAGCAGTACTTC. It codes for CATSRLSGREQYF. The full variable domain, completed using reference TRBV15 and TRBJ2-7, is DAMVIQNPRYQVTQFGKPVTLSCSQTLNHNVMYWYQQKSSQAPKLLFHYYDKDFNNEADTPDNFQSRRPNTSFCFLDIRSPGLGDTAMYLCATSRLSGREQYFGPGTRLTVT.

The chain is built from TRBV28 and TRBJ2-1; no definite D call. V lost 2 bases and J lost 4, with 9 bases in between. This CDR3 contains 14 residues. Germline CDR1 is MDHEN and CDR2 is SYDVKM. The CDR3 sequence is CASSLNGRYNEQFF. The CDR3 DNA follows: TGTGCCAGCAGTTTAAATGGCAGATACAATGAGCAGTTCTTC.

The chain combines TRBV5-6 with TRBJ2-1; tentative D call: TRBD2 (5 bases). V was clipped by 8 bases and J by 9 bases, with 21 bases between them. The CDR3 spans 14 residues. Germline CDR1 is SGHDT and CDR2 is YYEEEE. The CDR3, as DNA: TGTGCCAGTAGTATCGGCCCCCGGGAAGGTGAGCAGTTCTTC. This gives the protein CASSIGPREGEQFF.

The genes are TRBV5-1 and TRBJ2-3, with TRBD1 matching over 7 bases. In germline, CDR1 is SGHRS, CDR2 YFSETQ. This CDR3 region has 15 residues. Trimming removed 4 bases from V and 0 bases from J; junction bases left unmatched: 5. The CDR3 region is CASSNRQGSTDTQYF. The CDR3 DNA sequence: TGCGCCAGCAGCAACCGACAGGGTAGCACAGATACGCAGTATTTT.

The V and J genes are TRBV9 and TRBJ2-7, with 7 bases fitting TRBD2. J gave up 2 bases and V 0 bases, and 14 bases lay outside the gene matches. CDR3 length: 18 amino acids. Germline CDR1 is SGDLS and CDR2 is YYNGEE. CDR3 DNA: TGTGCCAGCAGCGTAGTACCTAGCGGCCCGGGTTTCACCTACGAGCAGTACTTC. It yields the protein CASSVVPSGPGFTYEQYF.

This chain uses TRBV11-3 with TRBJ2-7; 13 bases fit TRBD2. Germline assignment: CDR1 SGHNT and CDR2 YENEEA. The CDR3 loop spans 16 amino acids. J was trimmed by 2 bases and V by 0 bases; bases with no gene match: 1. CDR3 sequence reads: CASSLDGTSGTYEQYF. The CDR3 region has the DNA TGTGCCAGCAGCTTAGATGGGACTAGCGGGACCTACGAGCAGTACTTC.

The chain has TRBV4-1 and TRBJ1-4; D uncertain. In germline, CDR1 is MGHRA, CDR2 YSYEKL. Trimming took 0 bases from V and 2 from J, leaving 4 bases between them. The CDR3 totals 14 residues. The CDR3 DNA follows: TGCGCCAGCAGCCAAGAGCGGACTAATGAAAAACTGTTTTTT. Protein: CASSQERTNEKLFF.

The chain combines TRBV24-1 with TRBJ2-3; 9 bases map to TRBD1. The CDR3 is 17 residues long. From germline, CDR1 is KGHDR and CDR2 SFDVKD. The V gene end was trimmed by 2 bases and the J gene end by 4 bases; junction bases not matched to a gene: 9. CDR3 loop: CATSDSAGTGRSDTQYF. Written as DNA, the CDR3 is TGTGCCACCAGTGATTCAGCCGGGACAGGGAGATCAGATACGCAGTATTTT.

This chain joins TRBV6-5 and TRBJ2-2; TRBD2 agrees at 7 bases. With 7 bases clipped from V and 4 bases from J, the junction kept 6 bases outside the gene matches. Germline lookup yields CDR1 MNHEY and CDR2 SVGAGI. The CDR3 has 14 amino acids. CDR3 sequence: CASTISGPTGELFF. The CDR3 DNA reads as TGTGCCAGCACCATTAGCGGGCCCACCGGGGAGCTGTTTTTT.

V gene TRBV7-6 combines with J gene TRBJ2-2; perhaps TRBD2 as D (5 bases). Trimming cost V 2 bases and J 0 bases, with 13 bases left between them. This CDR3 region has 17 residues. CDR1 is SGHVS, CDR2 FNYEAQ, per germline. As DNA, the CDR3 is TGTGCCAGCAGCTTATCCCGCGGAGGAACGAACACCGGGGAGCTGTTTTTT. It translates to CASSLSRGGTNTGELFF.

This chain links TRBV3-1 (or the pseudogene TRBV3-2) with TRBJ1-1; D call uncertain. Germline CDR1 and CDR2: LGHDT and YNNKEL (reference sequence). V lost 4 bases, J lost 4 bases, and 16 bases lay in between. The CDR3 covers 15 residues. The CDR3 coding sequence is TGTGCCAGCAGCCCCACGCGCGGGGTTCTCACTGAAGCTTTCTTT. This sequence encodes CASSPTRGVLTEAFF.

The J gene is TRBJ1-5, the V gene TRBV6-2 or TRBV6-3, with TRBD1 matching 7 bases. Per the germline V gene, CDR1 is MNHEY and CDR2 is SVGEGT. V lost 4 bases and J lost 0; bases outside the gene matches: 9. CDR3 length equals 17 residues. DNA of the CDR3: TGTGCCAGCAGTTTACACCGGGACAGTCATAGCAATCAGCCCCAGCATTTT. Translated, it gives CASSLHRDSHSNQPQHF.

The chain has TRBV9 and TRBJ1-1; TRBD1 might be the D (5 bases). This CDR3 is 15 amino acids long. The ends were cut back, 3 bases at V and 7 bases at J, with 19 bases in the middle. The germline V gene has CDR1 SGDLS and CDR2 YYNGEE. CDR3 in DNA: TGTGCCAGCAGCGCAGACCCCTGGGGGGAGGGTGAAGCTTTCTTT. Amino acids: CASSADPWGEGEAFF.

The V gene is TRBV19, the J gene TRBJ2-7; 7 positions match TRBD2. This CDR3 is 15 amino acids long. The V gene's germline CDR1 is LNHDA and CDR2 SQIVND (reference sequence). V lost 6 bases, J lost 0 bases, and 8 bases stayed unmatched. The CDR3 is CASSAKSGISYEQYF. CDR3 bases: TGTGCCAGTAGCGCCAAAAGCGGGATCTCCTACGAGCAGTACTTC.

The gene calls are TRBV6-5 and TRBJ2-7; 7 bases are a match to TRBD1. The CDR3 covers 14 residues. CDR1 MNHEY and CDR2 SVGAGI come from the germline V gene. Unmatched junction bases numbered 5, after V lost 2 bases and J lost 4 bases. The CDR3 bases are TGTGCCAGCAGTTACGGCCAGGGGGTATACGAGCAGTACTTC. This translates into CASSYGQGVYEQYF.

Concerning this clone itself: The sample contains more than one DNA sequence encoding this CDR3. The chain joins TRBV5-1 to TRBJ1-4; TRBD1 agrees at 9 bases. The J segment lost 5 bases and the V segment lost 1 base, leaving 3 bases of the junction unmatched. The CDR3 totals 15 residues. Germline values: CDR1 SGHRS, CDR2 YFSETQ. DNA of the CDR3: TGCGCCAGCAGCTTGATTGGGACAGGGAATGAAAAACTGTTTTTT. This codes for CASSLIGTGNEKLFF.

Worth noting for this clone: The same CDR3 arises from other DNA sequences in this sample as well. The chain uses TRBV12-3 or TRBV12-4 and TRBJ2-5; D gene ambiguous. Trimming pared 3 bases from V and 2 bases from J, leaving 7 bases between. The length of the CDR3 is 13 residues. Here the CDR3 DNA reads TGTGCCAGCAGTTTCCGTTTTCAAGAGACCCAGTACTTC. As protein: CASSFRFQETQYF.

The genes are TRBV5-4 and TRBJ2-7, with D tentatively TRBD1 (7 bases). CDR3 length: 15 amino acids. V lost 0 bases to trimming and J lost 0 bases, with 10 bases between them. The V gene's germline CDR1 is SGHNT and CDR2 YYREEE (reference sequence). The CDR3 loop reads CASSLGQGGSYEQYF. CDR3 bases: TGTGCCAGCAGCTTGGGTCAGGGGGGCTCCTACGAGCAGTACTTC.

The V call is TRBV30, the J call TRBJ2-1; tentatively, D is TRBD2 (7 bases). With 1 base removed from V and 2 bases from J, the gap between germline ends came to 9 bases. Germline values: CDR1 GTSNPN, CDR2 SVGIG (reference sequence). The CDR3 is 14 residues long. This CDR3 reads CAWSAGGPYNEQFF. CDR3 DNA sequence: TGTGCCTGGAGTGCGGGGGGCCCCTACAATGAGCAGTTCTTC.

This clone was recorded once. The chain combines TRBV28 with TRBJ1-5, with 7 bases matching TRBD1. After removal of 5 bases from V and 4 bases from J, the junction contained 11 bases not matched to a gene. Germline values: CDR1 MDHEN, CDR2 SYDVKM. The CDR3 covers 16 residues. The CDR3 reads CASSTSGTDYNQPQHF. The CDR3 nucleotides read TGTGCCAGCAGTACGTCCGGGACAGATTATAATCAGCCCCAGCATTTT.

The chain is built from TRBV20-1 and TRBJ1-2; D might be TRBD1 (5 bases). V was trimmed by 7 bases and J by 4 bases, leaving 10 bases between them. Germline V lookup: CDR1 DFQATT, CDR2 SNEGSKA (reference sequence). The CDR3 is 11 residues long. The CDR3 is CSVQDVYGYTF. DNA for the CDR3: TGCAGTGTACAGGATGTCTATGGCTACACCTTC.

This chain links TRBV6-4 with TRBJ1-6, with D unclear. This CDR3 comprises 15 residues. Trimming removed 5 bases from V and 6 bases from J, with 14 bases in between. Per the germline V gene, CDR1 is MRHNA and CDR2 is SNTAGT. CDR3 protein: CASSLDTEANSPLHF. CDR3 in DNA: TGTGCCAGCAGTTTGGATACGGAGGCTAATTCACCCCTCCACTTT.

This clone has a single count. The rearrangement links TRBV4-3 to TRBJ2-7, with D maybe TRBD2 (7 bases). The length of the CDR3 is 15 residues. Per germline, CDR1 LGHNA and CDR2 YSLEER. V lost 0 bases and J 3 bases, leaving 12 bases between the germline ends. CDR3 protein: CASSQDRRGGYEQYF. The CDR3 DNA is TGCGCCAGCAGCCAAGATAGGAGGGGGGGCTACGAGCAGTACTTC.

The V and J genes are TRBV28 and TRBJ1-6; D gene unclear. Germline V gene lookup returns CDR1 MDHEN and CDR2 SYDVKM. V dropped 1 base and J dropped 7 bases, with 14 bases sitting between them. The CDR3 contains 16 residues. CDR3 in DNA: TGTGCCAGCAGTTTATCCCGACTCGGGATGAATTCACCCCTCCACTTT. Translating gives CASSLSRLGMNSPLHF.

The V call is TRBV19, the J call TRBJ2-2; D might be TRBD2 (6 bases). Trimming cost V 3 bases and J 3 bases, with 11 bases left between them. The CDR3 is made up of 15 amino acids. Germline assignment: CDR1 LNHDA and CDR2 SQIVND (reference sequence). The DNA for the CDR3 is TGTGCCAGTAGTATTTCCGGGAGCGACACCGGGGAGCTGTTTTTT. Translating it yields CASSISGSDTGELFF. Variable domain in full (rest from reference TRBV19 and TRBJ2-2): DGGITQSPKYLFRKEGQNVTLSCEQNLNHDAMYWYRQDPGQGLRLIYYSQIVNDFQKGDIAEGYSVSREKKESFPLTVTSAQKNPTAFYLCASSISGSDTGELFFGEGSRLTVL.